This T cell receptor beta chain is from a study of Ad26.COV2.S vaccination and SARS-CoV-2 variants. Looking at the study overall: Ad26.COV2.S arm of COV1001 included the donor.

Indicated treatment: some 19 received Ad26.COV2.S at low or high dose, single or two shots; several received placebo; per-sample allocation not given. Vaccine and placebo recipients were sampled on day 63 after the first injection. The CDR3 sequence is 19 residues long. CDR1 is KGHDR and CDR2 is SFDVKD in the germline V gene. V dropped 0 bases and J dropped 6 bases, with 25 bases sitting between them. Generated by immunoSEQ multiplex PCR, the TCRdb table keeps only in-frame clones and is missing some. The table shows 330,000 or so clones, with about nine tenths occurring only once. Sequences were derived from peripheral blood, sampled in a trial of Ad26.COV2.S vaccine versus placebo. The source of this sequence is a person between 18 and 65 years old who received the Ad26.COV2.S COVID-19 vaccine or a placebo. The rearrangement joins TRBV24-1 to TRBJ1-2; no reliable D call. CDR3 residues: CATSDLPLAGRLSTDGYTF. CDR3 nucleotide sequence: TGTGCCACCAGTGATTTGCCCCTGGCAGGTCGCCTCTCAACGGATGGCTACACCTTC.